These 19 T cell receptor beta chains came from one sample sequenced in a study of T cells in localized non-small cell lung cancer. The data were produced by immunoSEQ multiplex PCR, yet TCRdb's version contains in-frame clones alone and is incomplete. The table lists roughly 20,000 clones, around nine tenths of them singletons, with 5.5% to 8% in the top ten. The sample was peripheral blood, taken before any cancer treatment. The receptors stem from a male donor at least 60 years old with stage I squamous cell lung carcinoma.

The chain recombines TRBV5-5 with TRBJ2-1; 9 bases agree with TRBD1. V shed 1 base and J 6 bases; nucleotides not matched to a gene: 5. Per the germline V gene, CDR1 is SGHKS and CDR2 is YYEKEE (reference sequence). The CDR3 spans 15 residues. This CDR3 reads CASSLSGQGFNEQFF. Written as DNA, the CDR3 is TGTGCCAGCAGCTTGAGTGGACAGGGGTTCAATGAGCAGTTCTTC.

The chain recombines TRBV2 with TRBJ1-2, with D perhaps matching TRBD1 (5 bases). Between the trimmed V and J ends, which lost 4 bases and 5 bases, there was a span of 14 bases. This CDR3 is 14 amino acids long. Germline V lookup: CDR1 SNHLY, CDR2 FYNNEI. CDR3: CASSGVREGYGYTF. The CDR3 coding sequence is TGTGCCAGCAGTGGGGTTAGGGAGGGGTATGGCTACACCTTC.

The rearrangement uses TRBV28 and TRBJ2-3; 10 bases are shared with TRBD2. The ends lost 4 bases at V and 4 bases at J; junction bases unmatched: 8. This CDR3 spans 16 amino acids. The germline V gene has CDR1 MDHEN and CDR2 SYDVKM. The CDR3 nucleotides read TGTGCCAGCAGTTCTTTCAGCGGGGGGGCCCCAGATACGCAGTATTTT. This translates into CASSSFSGGAPDTQYF.

V usage is TRBV18 and J usage is TRBJ1-4; D unresolved. Looked up from germline, CDR1 is KGHSH and CDR2 is LQKENI. This CDR3 has 17 residues. V was shortened by 4 bases and J by 0 bases, with 15 bases between the two germline ends. The CDR3 DNA follows: TGTGCCAGCTCACAAACGCTGAAGGGAGCAACTAATGAAAAACTGTTTTTT. It codes for CASSQTLKGATNEKLFF. The full variable domain, rest sourced from reference TRBV18 and TRBJ1-4, is NAGVMQNPRHLVRRRGQEARLRCSPMKGHSHVYWYRQLPEEGLKFMVYLQKENIIDESGMPKERFSAEFPKEGPSILRIQQVVRGDSAAYFCASSQTLKGATNEKLFFGSGTQLSVL.

The chain combines TRBV11-1 with TRBJ1-2; D possibly corresponds to TRBD1 (5 bases). Between the trimmed V and J ends, which lost 2 bases and 2 bases, there was a span of 6 bases. The CDR3 loop spans 13 amino acids. The germline V gene encodes CDR1 SGHAT and CDR2 FQDESV (reference sequence). CDR3 amino acids: CASSLRGNYGYTF. CDR3 nucleotides: TGTGCCAGCAGCTTACGGGGGAACTATGGCTACACCTTC.

The chain carries TRBV5-5 and TRBJ1-5, with D possibly being TRBD1 (5 bases). The length of the CDR3 is 15 residues. The germline V gene encodes CDR1 SGHKS and CDR2 YYEKEE (reference sequence). The ends were cut back, 4 bases at V and 5 bases at J, with 16 bases in the middle. In nucleotides, the CDR3 is TGTGCCAGCAGCCCGGGGACGGGGCGGCATCAGCCCCAGCATTTT. Translating it yields CASSPGTGRHQPQHF.

CDR3 residues: CASSMKGYGEAFF. CDR3 nucleotide sequence: TGTGCCAGTAGTATGAAGGGGTATGGTGAAGCTTTCTTT. V and J are TRBV19 and TRBJ1-1; D might be TRBD1 (5 bases). CDR1 and CDR2 (germline): LNHDA, SQIVND (reference sequence). This CDR3 is 13 amino acids long. V was pared by 3 bases and J by 7 bases, with 12 bases between.

V usage is TRBV30 and J usage is TRBJ1-3; D not certain. This CDR3 has 13 amino acids. The germline V and J ends were trimmed by 4 bases and 0 bases, with 7 bases remaining between them. CDR1 GTSNPN and CDR2 SVGIG come from the germline V gene (reference sequence). The CDR3 nucleotides read TGTGCCTGGACGGTCTTCTCTGGAAACACCATATATTTT. This sequence encodes CAWTVFSGNTIYF. Using reference TRBV30 and TRBJ1-3 for the parts outside the CDR3, the full variable domain is SQTIHQWPATLVQPVGSPLSLECTVEGTSNPNLYWYRQAAGRGLQLLFYSVGIGQISSEVPQNLSASRPQDRQFILSSKKLLLSDSGFYLCAWTVFSGNTIYFGEGSWLTVV.

As for this clone: This CDR3 is also generated by other DNA sequences in the sample. The chain links TRBV2 to TRBJ1-1; 8 bases align to TRBD1. J gave up 0 bases and V 3 bases, and 6 bases lay outside the gene matches. This CDR3 comprises 16 residues. Germline lookup yields CDR1 SNHLY and CDR2 FYNNEI. For the CDR3, the DNA is TGTGCCAGCAGTGAGGACGGACAGGGAATGAACACTGAAGCTTTCTTT. It encodes CASSEDGQGMNTEAFF.

The V gene is TRBV19, the J gene TRBJ1-1, with unresolved D. The CDR3 runs 13 residues. CDR1 and CDR2 (germline): LNHDA, SQIVND (reference sequence). V lost 6 bases and J lost 1, with 9 bases in between. CDR3 protein: CASSSLGNTEAFF. The CDR3, as DNA: TGTGCCAGTAGCTCCCTGGGGAACACTGAAGCTTTCTTT.

This clone has more than one count but fewer than ten. The chain combines TRBV7-9 with TRBJ1-1; D uncertain. The V and J ends lost 1 base and 0 bases respectively, with 3 bases between them. The CDR3 contains 13 residues. CDR1 and CDR2 from the germline V gene are SEHNR and FQNEAQ (reference sequence). The CDR3 region has the DNA TGTGCCAGCAGCTTAGTCCTGAACACTGAAGCTTTCTTT. As protein: CASSLVLNTEAFF.

The rearrangement links TRBV7-6 to TRBJ2-7; D possibly corresponds to TRBD2 (5 bases). Germline V gene lookup returns CDR1 SGHVS and CDR2 FNYEAQ. The CDR3 runs 14 residues. Trimming shortened V by 3 bases and J by 1 base, and 10 bases separated the two germline ends. CDR3 in amino acids: CASSLVGSSYEQYF. Written as DNA, the CDR3 is TGTGCCAGCAGCTTGGTAGGGAGTTCCTACGAGCAGTACTTC.

This sequence joins TRBV30 and TRBJ1-3; the D gene is possibly TRBD1 (6 bases). V was clipped by 0 bases and J by 3 bases, with 15 bases between them. The CDR3 runs 16 residues. Germline CDR1 reads GTSNPN; CDR2 reads SVGIG (reference sequence). CDR3 nucleotide sequence: TGTGCCTGGAGTGTACTCAGGGGTACGGGTGGAAACACCATATATTTT. It encodes CAWSVLRGTGGNTIYF.

This chain joins TRBV6-1 and TRBJ1-2, with no clear D. This CDR3 is 14 amino acids long. Trimming removed 2 bases at V and 4 bases at J, with 11 bases between. CDR1 is MNHNS and CDR2 is SASEGT in the germline V gene. The CDR3 protein is CASSESLEVYGYTF. The CDR3 nucleotides are TGTGCCAGCAGTGAATCGTTGGAGGTCTATGGCTACACCTTC.

In DNA form, the CDR3 reads TGTGCCAGCAGCTTAAGCGTGAACACTGAAGCTTTCTTT. As protein: CASSLSVNTEAFF. The rearrangement links TRBV5-4 to TRBJ1-1, with D unresolved. The CDR3 is 13 residues long. Germline values: CDR1 SGHNT, CDR2 YYREEE (reference sequence). V shed 2 bases and J shed 0 bases, with 5 bases lying between them.

V gene TRBV2 combines with J gene TRBJ2-3; 8 positions agree with TRBD1. Germline V CDR1 and CDR2: SNHLY, FYNNEI. J lost 0 bases, V lost 6 bases, and 2 bases had no gene match. This CDR3 comprises 14 residues. DNA of the CDR3: TGTGCCAGCAGCGGACAGGGTAGCACAGATACGCAGTATTTT. Protein product: CASSGQGSTDTQYF.

The V and J genes are TRBV7-2 and TRBJ1-6; the D is unclear. V dropped 5 bases and J dropped 6 bases, with 17 bases sitting between them. The CDR3 consists of 16 residues. Germline V gene sequence: CDR1 SGHTA, CDR2 FQGNSA. CDR3 region: CASSLRSGSSNSPLHF. The CDR3 DNA reads as TGTGCCAGCAGCCTCCGTTCGGGGAGTAGTAATTCACCCCTCCACTTT.

This clone has just one count. The chain links TRBV7-6 to TRBJ1-3; no firm D call. The germline V gene has CDR1 SGHVS and CDR2 FNYEAQ. V gave up 1 base and J gave up 4 bases, with 2 bases separating them. The CDR3 extends over 12 amino acids. CDR3 nucleotides: TGTGCCAGCAGCTTAGACGGAAACACCATATATTTT. Encoded protein: CASSLDGNTIYF.

The chain recombines TRBV4-1 with TRBJ1-5; a possible D gene is TRBD1 (5 bases). This CDR3 has 16 amino acids. Looked up from germline, CDR1 is MGHRA and CDR2 is YSYEKL. V lost 3 bases to trimming and J lost 6 bases, with 18 bases between them. CDR3 DNA: TGCGCCAGCAGCCAGGAGGGGTCCTCCCTCAGTCAGCCCCAGCATTTT. This codes for CASSQEGSSLSQPQHF.